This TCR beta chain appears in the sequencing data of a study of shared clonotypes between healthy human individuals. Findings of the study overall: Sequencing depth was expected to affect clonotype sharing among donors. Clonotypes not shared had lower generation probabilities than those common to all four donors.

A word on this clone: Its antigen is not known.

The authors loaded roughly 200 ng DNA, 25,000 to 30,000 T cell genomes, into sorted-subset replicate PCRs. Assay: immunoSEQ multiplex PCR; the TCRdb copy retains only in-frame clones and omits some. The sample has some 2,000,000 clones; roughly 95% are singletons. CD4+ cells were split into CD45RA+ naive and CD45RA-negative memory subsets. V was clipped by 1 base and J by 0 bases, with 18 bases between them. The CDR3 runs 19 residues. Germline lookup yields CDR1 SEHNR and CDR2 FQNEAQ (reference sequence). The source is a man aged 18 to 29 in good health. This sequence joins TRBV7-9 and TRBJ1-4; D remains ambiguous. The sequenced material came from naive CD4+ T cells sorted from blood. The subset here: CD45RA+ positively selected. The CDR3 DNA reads TGTGCCAGCAGCTTAGGGAGGACCCCGGCCCACACAACTAATGAAAAACTGTTTTTT. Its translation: CASSLGRTPAHTTNEKLFF.